This is a list of T cell receptor beta chains from one sample in a study of blood T cell repertoires in COVID-19. The assay was immunoSEQ multiplex PCR, and TCRdb's table has in-frame clones only and misses some. The table includes 200,000 or so clones, about 88% detected once. The sequenced sample consisted of peripheral blood. All receptors derive from a man aged 25-40 years with active or convalescent COVID-19. CDR3s include the opening cysteine and the closing phenylalanine or tryptophan. The D gene is left open where the match is weak. A clone size is listed for some rows: how often the clone was seen (once, few, many), or a class if it is expanded.

d_call	clone_size	j_call	v_call	cdr3_nt	cdr3_aa
TRBD1	-	TRBJ1-2	TRBV27	TGTGCCAGCAGTTTCCGGACAGGGGTCGTGGATGGCTACACCTTC	CASSFRTGVVDGYTF
-	-	TRBJ1-1	TRBV6-2/TRBV6-3	TGTGCCAGCAGTTACCCGAGCAGGGGAAAGTCGTTGGACACTGAAGCTTTCTTT	CASSYPSRGKSLDTEAFF
TRBD1	-	TRBJ2-5	TRBV7-9	TGTGCCAGCAGCTTAGCCGCGGGACAGGGTCCCCCACAGTACTTC	CASSLAAGQGPPQYF
TRBD1	-	TRBJ2-1	TRBV5-1	TGCGCCAGCAGCTCGGACAGGGGCGATGAGCAGTTCTTC	CASSSDRGDEQFF
-	-	TRBJ1-1	TRBV15	TGTGCCACCAGCAGAGTAAACACTGAAGCTTTCTTT	CATSRVNTEAFF
TRBD2	-	TRBJ2-1	TRBV3-1/TRBV3-2	TGTGCCAGCAGCCCCGGACTAGCGGGGGTTTATGAGCAGTTCTTC	CASSPGLAGVYEQFF
-	-	TRBJ2-7	TRBV2	TGTGCCAGCCAACGACTCGCCGGAGAGCAGTACTTC	CASQRLAGEQYF
TRBD2	-	TRBJ2-6	TRBV3-1/TRBV3-2	TGTGCCAGCAGCCCGCGCGATAGCGGGCGCTCTGGGGCCAACGTCCTGACTTTC	CASSPRDSGRSGANVLTF
-	-	TRBJ2-7	TRBV11-2	TGTGCCAGCAGCCTTTCCGGGACTCCTGCTTACGAGCAGTACTTC	CASSLSGTPAYEQYF
TRBD2	-	TRBJ2-1	TRBV11-1	TGTGCCAGCAGCTTATATTCCGCGGGGGTCCCAGATGAGCAGTTCTTC	CASSLYSAGVPDEQFF
TRBD1	-	TRBJ1-5	TRBV25-1	TGTGCCAGCAGTGATACAGGGGGCAGGGGTAATCAGCCCCAGCATTTT	CASSDTGGRGNQPQHF
TRBD2	-	TRBJ2-3	TRBV6-4	TGTGCCAGCAGCCAACTAGCGGGATGGGCAGATACGCAGTATTTT	CASSQLAGWADTQYF
TRBD1	-	TRBJ1-2	TRBV28	TGTGCCAGCAGTTTATCGGGACAGGGCCCCTCCTTC	CASSLSGQGPSF
-	-	TRBJ2-3	TRBV19	TGTGCCAGTAACAATGGAAGGGGAAGCACAGATACGCAGTATTTT	CASNNGRGSTDTQYF
TRBD1	-	TRBJ1-2	TRBV28	TGTGCCAGCAGCCTGACAGGGAAGGGGCGAGAAGGCTACACCTTC	CASSLTGKGREGYTF
-	-	TRBJ2-2	TRBV11-3	TGTGCCAGCAGCTTAACTCACGGGGAGCTGTTTTTT	CASSLTHGELFF
-	-	TRBJ1-1	TRBV4-1	TGCGCCAGCAGCCAAGGAAACCAGGGATTCACTGAAGCTTTCTTT	CASSQGNQGFTEAFF
-	-	TRBJ1-6	TRBV19	TGTGCCAGCCAAATCAGGGGACGAGAGTCACCCCTCCACTTT	CASQIRGRESPLHF
-	few	TRBJ1-4	TRBV27	TGTGCCAGCAGTACTTTAAAGGACAGCTTTAATGAAAAACTGTTTTTT	CASSTLKDSFNEKLFF
TRBD2	-	TRBJ2-7	TRBV15	TGTGCCACCAGCTTTCGGACCGGGACTAATGCTCACGAGCAGTACTTC	CATSFRTGTNAHEQYF
-	-	TRBJ2-6	TRBV9	TGTGCCAGCAGCGTAGCGGGCTCTGGGGCCAACGTCCTGACTTTC	CASSVAGSGANVLTF
-	-	TRBJ1-6	TRBV27	TGTGCCAGCAGTTTGACGGGTTCCTATAATTCACCCCTCCACTTT	CASSLTGSYNSPLHF
-	-	TRBJ2-1	TRBV11-3	TGTGCCAGCAGCTTATTGCGCACTATATCCCACAATGAGCAGTTCTTC	CASSLLRTISHNEQFF
-	-	TRBJ2-1	TRBV11-3	TGTGCCAGCAGCTTAGCTTCAGCGGGCCTTTACAATGAGCAGTTCTTC	CASSLASAGLYNEQFF
-	few	TRBJ1-1	TRBV11-3	TGTGCCAGCAGCTACCTTGGGGGGGCGGGGACTGAAGCTTTCTTT	CASSYLGGAGTEAFF
TRBD1	-	TRBJ1-2	TRBV4-1	TGCGCCAGCAGCCAAGAGCGGACAGGGGACTATGGCTACACCTTC	CASSQERTGDYGYTF
-	-	TRBJ1-1	TRBV19	TGTGCCAGTAGTAGTACCCAACTGAGCACTGAAGCTTTCTTT	CASSSTQLSTEAFF
-	few	TRBJ2-5	TRBV3-1/TRBV3-2	TGTGCCAGCACCCGTATGGCAGGCCAAGAGACCCAGTACTTC	CASTRMAGQETQYF
-	-	TRBJ1-1	TRBV6-5	TGTGCCAGCACCCCGGGGGTTGGATACACTGAAGCTTTCTTT	CASTPGVGYTEAFF
TRBD1	-	TRBJ1-4	TRBV18	TGTGCCAGCTCTCCCGGGACAGGGGTGGCTGAAAAACTGTTTTTT	CASSPGTGVAEKLFF
-	-	TRBJ1-2	TRBV10-3	TGTGCCATCAGTGTGGTGGAGGGGCAGTATGGCTACACCTTC	CAISVVEGQYGYTF
-	-	TRBJ2-3	TRBV14	TGTGCCAGCAGCCCGTTTAGAGCGAACACAGATACGCAGTATTTT	CASSPFRANTDTQYF
TRBD1	-	TRBJ1-3	TRBV13	TGTGCCAGCAGCTTAGGGAGGGGGCGCGGAAACACCATATATTTT	CASSLGRGRGNTIYF
TRBD2	once	TRBJ2-5	TRBV4-2	TGTGCCAGCAGCCTTTACCCAAGCGGGGGGGCGGCCCAAGAGACCCAGTACTTC	CASSLYPSGGAAQETQYF
-	-	TRBJ1-6	TRBV4-2	TGTGCCAGCAGCCCCCCGGTCGGCTGGCAGGGCGTCAGCTCCTATAATTCACCCCTCCACTTT	CASSPPVGWQGVSSYNSPLHF
-	-	TRBJ1-1	TRBV5-1	TGCGCCAGCAGCTCGCAACAGCACATGAACACTGAAGCTTTCTTT	CASSSQQHMNTEAFF